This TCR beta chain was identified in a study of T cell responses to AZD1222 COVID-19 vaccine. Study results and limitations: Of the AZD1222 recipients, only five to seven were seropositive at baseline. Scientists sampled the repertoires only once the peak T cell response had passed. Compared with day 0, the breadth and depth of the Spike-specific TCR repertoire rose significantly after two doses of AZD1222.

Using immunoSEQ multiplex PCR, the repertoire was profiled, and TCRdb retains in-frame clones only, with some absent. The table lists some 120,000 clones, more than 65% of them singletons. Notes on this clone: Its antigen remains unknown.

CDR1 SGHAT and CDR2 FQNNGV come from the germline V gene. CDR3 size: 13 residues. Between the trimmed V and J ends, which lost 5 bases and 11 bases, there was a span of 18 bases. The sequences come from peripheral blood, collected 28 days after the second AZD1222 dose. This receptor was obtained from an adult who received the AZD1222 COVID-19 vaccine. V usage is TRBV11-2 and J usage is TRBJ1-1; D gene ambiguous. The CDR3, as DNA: TGTGCCAGCAGCCCCCCGAACAGAGGAGAGGCTTTCTTT. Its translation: CASSPPNRGEAFF. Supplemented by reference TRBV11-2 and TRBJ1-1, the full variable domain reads EAGVAQSPRYKIIEKRQSVAFWCNPISGHATLYWYQQILGQGPKLLIQFQNNGVVDDSQLPKDRFSAERLKGVDSTLKIQPAKLEDSAVYLCASSPPNRGEAFFGQGTRLTVV.